This TCR beta chain emerged from a study of blood T cell repertoires in COVID-19. A Seattle source enrolled patients during active infection and followed them longitudinally. Assay used: immunoSEQ multiplex PCR; TCRdb lists only in-frame clones, some missing. Altogether hundreds of thousands of clones are present, about 88% being singletons, with the ten largest covering approximately 0.9%. Per germline, CDR1 MGHDK and CDR2 SYGVNS. The CDR3 spans 17 residues. After removal of 5 bases from V and 1 base from J, the junction contained 7 bases not matched to a gene. The rearrangement links TRBV25-1 to TRBJ2-2, with TRBD1 identical over 10 bases. This TCR was sampled from a man aged 18 to 29 with COVID-19, enrolled during active disease. Sequenced: peripheral blood. The CDR3 nucleotides are TGTGCCAGCAGTAGCGGGACAGGGGTAGGGAACACCGGGGAGCTGTTTTTT. It encodes CASSSGTGVGNTGELFF.